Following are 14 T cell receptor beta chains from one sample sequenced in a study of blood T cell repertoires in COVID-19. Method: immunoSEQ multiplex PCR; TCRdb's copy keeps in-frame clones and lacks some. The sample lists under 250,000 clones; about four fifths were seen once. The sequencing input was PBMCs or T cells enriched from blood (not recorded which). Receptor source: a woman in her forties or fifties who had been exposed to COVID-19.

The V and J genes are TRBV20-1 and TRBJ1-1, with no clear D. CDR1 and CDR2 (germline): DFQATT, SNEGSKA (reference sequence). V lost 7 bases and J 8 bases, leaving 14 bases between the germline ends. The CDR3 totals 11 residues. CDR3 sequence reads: CSGYRGPEAFF. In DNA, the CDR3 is TGCAGTGGCTACCGGGGTCCCGAAGCTTTCTTT.

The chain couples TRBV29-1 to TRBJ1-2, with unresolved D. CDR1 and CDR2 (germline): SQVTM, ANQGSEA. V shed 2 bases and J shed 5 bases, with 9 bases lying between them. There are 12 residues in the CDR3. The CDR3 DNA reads TGCAGCGTTGAAAGCGTGGCGTATGGCTACACCTTC. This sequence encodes CSVESVAYGYTF. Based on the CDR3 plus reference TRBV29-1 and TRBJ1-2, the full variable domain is SAVISQKPSRDICQRGTSLTIQCQVDSQVTMMFWYRQQPGQSLTLIATANQGSEATYESGFVIDKFPISRPNLTFSTLTVSNMSPEDSSIYLCSVESVAYGYTFGSGTRLTVV.

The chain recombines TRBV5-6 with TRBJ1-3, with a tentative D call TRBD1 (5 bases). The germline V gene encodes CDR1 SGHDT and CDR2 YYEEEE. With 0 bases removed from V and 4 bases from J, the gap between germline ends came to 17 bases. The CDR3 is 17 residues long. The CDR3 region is CASSLGWGVRLGNTIYF. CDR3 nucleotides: TGTGCCAGCAGCTTGGGGTGGGGGGTGCGCCTCGGAAACACCATATATTTT.

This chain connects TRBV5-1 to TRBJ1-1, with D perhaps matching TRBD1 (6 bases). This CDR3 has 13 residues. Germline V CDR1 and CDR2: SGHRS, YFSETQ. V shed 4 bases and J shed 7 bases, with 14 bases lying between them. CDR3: CASSLNRDREAFF. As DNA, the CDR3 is TGCGCCAGCAGCCTGAACAGGGACCGTGAAGCTTTCTTT.

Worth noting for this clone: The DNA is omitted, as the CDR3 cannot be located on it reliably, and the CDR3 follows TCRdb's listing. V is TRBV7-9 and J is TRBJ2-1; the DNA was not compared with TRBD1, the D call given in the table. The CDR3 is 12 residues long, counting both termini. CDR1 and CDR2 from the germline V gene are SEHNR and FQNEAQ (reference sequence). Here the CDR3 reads CASSSSGQGQFF.

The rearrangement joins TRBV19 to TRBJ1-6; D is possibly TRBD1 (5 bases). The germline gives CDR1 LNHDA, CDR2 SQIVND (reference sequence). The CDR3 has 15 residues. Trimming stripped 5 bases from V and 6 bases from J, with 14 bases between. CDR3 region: CASSFTRDINSPLHF. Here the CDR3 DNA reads TGTGCCAGTAGTTTCACCAGGGATATTAATTCACCCCTCCACTTT. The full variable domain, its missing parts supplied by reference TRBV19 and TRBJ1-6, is DGGITQSPKYLFRKEGQNVTLSCEQNLNHDAMYWYRQDPGQGLRLIYYSQIVNDFQKGDIAEGYSVSREKKESFPLTVTSAQKNPTAFYLCASSFTRDINSPLHFGNGTRLTVT.

CDR3 sequence: CASSDRRDRGGDGYTF. The CDR3 coding sequence is TGTGCCAGCAGTGACAGAAGGGACAGGGGAGGCGATGGCTACACCTTC. The gene calls are TRBV7-9 and TRBJ1-2; TRBD1 agrees at 10 bases. Germline CDR1 reads SEHNR; CDR2 reads FQNEAQ (reference sequence). V lost 6 bases to trimming and J lost 6 bases; unmatched junction nucleotides: 13. CDR3 length equals 16 residues.

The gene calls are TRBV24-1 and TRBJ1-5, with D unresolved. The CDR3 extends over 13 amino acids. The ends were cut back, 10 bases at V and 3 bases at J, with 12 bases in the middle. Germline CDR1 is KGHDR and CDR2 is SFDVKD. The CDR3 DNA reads TGTGCCACGTCTTCAGGTTACAATCAGCCCCAGCATTTT. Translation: CATSSGYNQPQHF.

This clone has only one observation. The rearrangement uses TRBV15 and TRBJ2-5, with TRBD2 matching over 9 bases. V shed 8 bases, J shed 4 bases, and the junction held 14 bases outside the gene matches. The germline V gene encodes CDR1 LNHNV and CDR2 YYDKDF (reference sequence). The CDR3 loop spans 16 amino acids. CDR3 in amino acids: CATQRGVGLGGETQYF. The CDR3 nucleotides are TGTGCCACCCAGCGGGGGGTAGGTCTGGGAGGAGAGACCCAGTACTTC.

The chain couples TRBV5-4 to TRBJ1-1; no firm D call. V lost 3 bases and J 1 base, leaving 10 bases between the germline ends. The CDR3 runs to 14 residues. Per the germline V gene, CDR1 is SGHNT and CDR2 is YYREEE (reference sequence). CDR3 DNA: TGTGCCAGCAGCTCTCAAACAAAGAACACTGAAGCTTTCTTT. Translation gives CASSSQTKNTEAFF.

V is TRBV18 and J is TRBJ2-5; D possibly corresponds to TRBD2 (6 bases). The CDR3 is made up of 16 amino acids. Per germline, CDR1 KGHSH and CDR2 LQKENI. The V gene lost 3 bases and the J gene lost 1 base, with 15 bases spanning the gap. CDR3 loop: CASSPLRGTIQETQYF. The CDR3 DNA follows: TGTGCCAGCTCACCCTTACGGGGGACGATCCAAGAGACCCAGTACTTC. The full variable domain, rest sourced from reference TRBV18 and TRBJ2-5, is NAGVMQNPRHLVRRRGQEARLRCSPMKGHSHVYWYRQLPEEGLKFMVYLQKENIIDESGMPKERFSAEFPKEGPSILRIQQVVRGDSAAYFCASSPLRGTIQETQYFGPGTRLLVL.

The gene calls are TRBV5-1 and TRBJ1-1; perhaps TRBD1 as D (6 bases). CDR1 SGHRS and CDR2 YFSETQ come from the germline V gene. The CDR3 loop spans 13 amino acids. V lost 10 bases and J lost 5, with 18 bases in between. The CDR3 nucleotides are TGCGCCTCCTTTGCAGGGCAGGGGACTGAAGCTTTCTTT. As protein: CASFAGQGTEAFF.

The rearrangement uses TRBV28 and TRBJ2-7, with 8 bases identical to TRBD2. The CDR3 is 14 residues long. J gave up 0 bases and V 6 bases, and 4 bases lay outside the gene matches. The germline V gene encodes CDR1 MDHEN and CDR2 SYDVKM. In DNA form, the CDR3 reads TGTGCCAGCAGATCGGGACTAGTCTCCTACGAGCAGTACTTC. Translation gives CASRSGLVSYEQYF.

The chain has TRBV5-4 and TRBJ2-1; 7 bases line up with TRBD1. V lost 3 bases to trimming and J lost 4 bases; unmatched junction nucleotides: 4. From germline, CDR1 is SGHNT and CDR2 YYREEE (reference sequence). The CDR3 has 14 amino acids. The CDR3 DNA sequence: TGTGCCAGCAGCTCACGGACAGGTTACAATGAGCAGTTCTTC. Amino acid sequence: CASSSRTGYNEQFF.